Listed here are 18 T cell receptor beta chains from one sample, sequenced in a study of blood T cell repertoires in COVID-19. Profiled with immunoSEQ multiplex PCR; TCRdb holds only in-frame clones, not every one. The sample includes 250,000 to 400,000 clones, approximately 88% of them seen just once. Sequenced: peripheral blood. All receptors come from a woman aged 30 to 39 with COVID-19, enrolled during active disease.

This chain joins TRBV7-2 and TRBJ1-2; weak D call: TRBD1 (5 bases). V was pared by 6 bases and J by 6 bases, with 29 bases between. Germline CDR1 and CDR2: SGHTA and FQGNSA. The CDR3 is made up of 18 amino acids. The CDR3, as DNA: TGTGCCAGCAGATCATTAGGGGCAGGTCGCTTACAAGGGAATGGCTACACCTTC. This translates into CASRSLGAGRLQGNGYTF.

The chain has TRBV29-1 and TRBJ1-1, with a possible D match to TRBD1 (6 bases). Germline values: CDR1 SQVTM, CDR2 ANQGSEA. V was cut by 4 bases and J by 7 bases, with 28 bases left in between. This CDR3 has 17 amino acids. In nucleotides, the CDR3 is TGCAGCGTTGTAGTCCCCAGGACTTCAGGGGACCCGGGTGAAGCTTTCTTT. Its protein product is CSVVVPRTSGDPGEAFF.

The CDR3 loop reads CASSLRELGNQPQHF. In DNA, the CDR3 is TGTGCCAGCAGCTTGAGGGAGTTGGGCAATCAGCCCCAGCATTTT. The genes are TRBV5-6 and TRBJ1-5, with D unclear. Germline assignment: CDR1 SGHDT and CDR2 YYEEEE. The CDR3 has 15 amino acids. V was pared by 1 base and J by 2 bases, with 10 bases between.

This clone has just a few counts. This sequence joins TRBV10-3 and TRBJ2-7, with D possibly being TRBD2 (5 bases). Germline assignment: CDR1 ENHRY and CDR2 SYGVKD. Between the trimmed V and J ends, which lost 0 bases and 6 bases, there was a span of 12 bases. The CDR3 contains 14 residues. The DNA of the CDR3 is TGTGCCATCAGTGAGTCTACTAGTTTATTCGAGCAGTACTTC. It encodes CAISESTSLFEQYF.

The chain employs TRBV19 and TRBJ2-3; D is uncertain. The CDR3 has 16 residues. V lost 2 bases, J lost 3 bases, and 15 bases lay in between. CDR1 is LNHDA, CDR2 SQIVND, per germline (reference sequence). In DNA form, the CDR3 reads TGTGCCAGTAGTATAACGGGTGGAATTGGAACAGATACGCAGTATTTT. Translation gives CASSITGGIGTDTQYF.

The chain employs TRBV10-3 and TRBJ1-1; 9 bases map to TRBD1. This CDR3 has 12 amino acids. The V and J ends lost 4 bases and 8 bases, in that order; junction bases with no gene match: 2. The V gene's germline CDR1 is ENHRY and CDR2 SYGVKD. The chain's CDR3 is CAISGGQGEAFF. The CDR3 region has the DNA TGTGCCATCAGTGGGGGACAGGGCGAAGCTTTCTTT.

The chain uses TRBV18 and TRBJ1-2, with 7 bases identical to TRBD1. The V gene's germline CDR1 is KGHSH and CDR2 LQKENI. The J segment lost 6 bases and the V segment lost 5 bases, leaving 12 bases of the junction unmatched. CDR3 size: 15 residues. CDR3 amino acids: CASSKQKTGTHGYTF. The DNA of the CDR3 is TGTGCCAGCTCAAAACAAAAGACAGGGACCCATGGCTACACCTTC.

The rearrangement uses TRBV5-1 and TRBJ2-3; 7 nucleotides line up with TRBD1. This CDR3 is built from 13 residues. Germline CDR1 is SGHRS and CDR2 is YFSETQ. Germline trimming cut 0 bases from V and 6 bases from J; bases unmatched to any gene: 1. This CDR3 is CASSLEDRDTQYF. CDR3 nucleotide sequence: TGCGCCAGCAGCTTGGAGGACAGGGATACGCAGTATTTT.

A single count supports this clone. The chain couples TRBV15 to TRBJ1-1, with a tentative D call TRBD1 (6 bases). The CDR3 loop spans 15 amino acids. The ends were cut back, 4 bases at V and 2 bases at J, with 14 bases in the middle. Germline assignment: CDR1 LNHNV and CDR2 YYDKDF (reference sequence). The CDR3 DNA reads as TGTGCCACCAGCATTCGAAGGGGGGGAAACACTGAAGCTTTCTTT. It encodes CATSIRRGGNTEAFF.

The chain is built from TRBV18 and TRBJ1-1; D is possibly TRBD1 (5 bases). The CDR3 sequence is 13 residues long. V was pared by 5 bases and J by 2 bases, with 9 bases between. Germline V gives CDR1 KGHSH, CDR2 LQKENI. In nucleotides, the CDR3 is TGTGCCAGCTCAGACGGACAAAACACTGAAGCTTTCTTT. It yields the protein CASSDGQNTEAFF.

The chain links TRBV7-3 to TRBJ1-1; 7 nucleotides agree with TRBD1. Germline values: CDR1 SGHTA, CDR2 FQGTGA. The CDR3 is made up of 13 amino acids. J was trimmed by 3 bases and V by 4 bases; bases with no gene match: 2. The CDR3 here is CASSSGTDTEAFF. CDR3 bases: TGTGCCAGCAGCTCGGGGACAGACACTGAAGCTTTCTTT.

J is TRBJ1-2 and V is TRBV10-3, with 8 bases fitting TRBD1. The V gene end was trimmed by 0 bases and the J gene end by 6 bases; junction bases not matched to a gene: 6. The CDR3 runs to 15 residues. CDR1 ENHRY and CDR2 SYGVKD come from the germline V gene. CDR3 DNA: TGTGCCATCAGTGAGTCGACAGGGGAATTGAATGGCTACACCTTC. Translated: CAISESTGELNGYTF.

This chain joins TRBV5-1 and TRBJ1-2; no reliable D call. V was cut by 0 bases and J by 3 bases, with 12 bases left in between. The CDR3 spans 15 residues. Per germline, CDR1 SGHRS and CDR2 YFSETQ. In nucleotides, the CDR3 is TGCGCCAGCAGCTTGGTCCCGGGTAGAGACTATGGCTACACCTTC. Its translation: CASSLVPGRDYGYTF. The full variable domain, its missing parts supplied by reference TRBV5-1 and TRBJ1-2, is KAGVTQTPRYLIKTRGQQVTLSCSPISGHRSVSWYQQTPGQGLQFLFEYFSETQRNKGNFPGRFSGRQFSNSRSEMNVSTLELGDSALYLCASSLVPGRDYGYTFGSGTRLTVV.

The table lists this clone with a count of one. This chain connects TRBV9 to TRBJ2-1, with 8 bases aligning to TRBD2. Per the germline V gene, CDR1 is SGDLS and CDR2 is YYNGEE. This CDR3 is 15 amino acids long. V lost 4 bases and J lost 2; bases outside the gene matches: 5. This chain's CDR3 is CASSYSGTTYNEQFF. CDR3 in DNA: TGTGCCAGCAGCTATAGCGGGACTACCTACAATGAGCAGTTCTTC.

The rearrangement links TRBV2 to TRBJ1-1; 7 bases are a match to TRBD1. The germline V gene has CDR1 SNHLY and CDR2 FYNNEI. Losses at the gene ends were 6 bases for V and 6 bases for J; bases not matched to a gene: 7. This CDR3 spans 13 amino acids. This CDR3 is CASRTRQGSEAFF. The CDR3 coding sequence is TGTGCCAGCAGGACAAGACAGGGATCTGAAGCTTTCTTT.

The gene calls are TRBV11-3 and TRBJ2-1; D is unresolved. The ends were cut back, 2 bases at V and 0 bases at J, with 14 bases in the middle. The CDR3 is made up of 17 amino acids. Germline V gives CDR1 SGHNT, CDR2 YENEEA. CDR3 sequence reads: CASSLYGLPSSYNEQFF. CDR3 bases: TGTGCCAGCAGCTTATATGGTTTACCCAGCTCCTACAATGAGCAGTTCTTC.

The chain couples TRBV4-2 to TRBJ2-7, with D possibly matching TRBD2 (6 bases). The CDR3 spans 15 residues. Germline V CDR1 and CDR2: LGHNA, YNFKEQ. V was clipped by 1 base and J by 0 bases, with 10 bases between them. CDR3 sequence (DNA): TGTGCCAGCAGCCAAGGCGGGGCCTCCTCCTACGAGCAGTACTTC. This sequence encodes CASSQGGASSYEQYF.

V usage is TRBV6-6 and J usage is TRBJ1-3, with 11 positions matching TRBD1. The CDR3 extends over 16 amino acids. Per the germline V gene, CDR1 is MNHNY and CDR2 is SVGAGI (reference sequence). V shed 5 bases, J shed 9 bases, and the junction held 12 bases outside the gene matches. CDR3 region: CASSPQGQGGLGTIYF. In DNA, the CDR3 is TGTGCCAGCAGTCCCCAGGGACAGGGGGGTTTAGGCACCATATATTTT.